These 21 T cell receptor beta chains were sequenced from one sample in a study of graft-versus-host responses after intestinal transplantation. Graft-derived tissue was subjected to processing to liberate intraepithelial and lamina propria lymphocytes. The repertoire was sequenced with immunoSEQ multiplex PCR; TCRdb's copy has only in-frame clones and lacks some. Seen here are 60,000 to 75,000 clones, approximately 88% observed once, and the top ten hold approximately 1.6%. The sequenced sample was ileum tissue, obtained less than 400 days after transplant. These receptor sequences come from a human patient who received an intestinal transplant, so some T cells may come from the graft donor.

This chain joins TRBV5-1 and TRBJ1-3, with D maybe TRBD1 (5 bases). V was pared by 2 bases and J by 6 bases, with 12 bases between. The germline gives CDR1 SGHRS, CDR2 YFSETQ. The CDR3 is made up of 14 amino acids. The CDR3 DNA reads TGCGCCAGCAGCTTAGGTGTGGGGGAAAACACCATATATTTT. Translation: CASSLGVGENTIYF.

This clone has a single count. The CDR3 sequence is CASSLMLDTEAFF. As DNA, the CDR3 is TGTGCCAGCAGCTTAATGTTGGACACTGAAGCTTTCTTT. The chain carries TRBV7-3 and TRBJ1-1; the D is unclear. V shed 1 base and J shed 3 bases, with 6 bases lying between them. This CDR3 is built from 13 residues. Germline V gives CDR1 SGHTA, CDR2 FQGTGA.

This clone was recorded only once. V is TRBV4-1 and J is TRBJ2-3; TRBD2 agrees at 14 bases. The junction had 3 bases not matched to a gene; V was cut back by 5 bases and J by 2 bases. CDR1 is MGHRA and CDR2 is YSYEKL in the germline V gene. The CDR3 consists of 16 residues. The CDR3 here is CASSGTSGGLTDTQYF. Here the CDR3 DNA reads TGCGCCAGCAGCGGGACTAGCGGGGGCCTCACAGATACGCAGTATTTT.

The CDR3 DNA is TGTGCCAGCAGGTCTAGCTTCCGAGAGACCCAGTACTTC. Its translation is CASRSSFRETQYF. The chain uses TRBV28 and TRBJ2-5; perhaps TRBD2 as D (5 bases). Looked up from germline, CDR1 is MDHEN and CDR2 is SYDVKM. V was trimmed by 6 bases and J by 4 bases, leaving 12 bases between them. The CDR3 is 13 amino acids.

This clone has a handful of counts. The V call is TRBV7-2, the J call TRBJ2-1, with TRBD1 matching over 8 bases. The CDR3 consists of 15 residues. J was trimmed by 3 bases and V by 5 bases; bases with no gene match: 6. Germline V CDR1 and CDR2: SGHTA, FQGNSA. CDR3 in DNA: TGTGCCAGCAGCAAACCGGGACAGGACTACAATGAGCAGTTCTTC. Protein: CASSKPGQDYNEQFF.

The DNA of the CDR3 is TGTGCCAGCAGCTCGGACAGCACATACACTGAAGCTTTCTTT. Its protein product is CASSSDSTYTEAFF. The chain links TRBV7-3 to TRBJ1-1; a possible D gene is TRBD1 (6 bases). Germline CDR1 SGHTA, CDR2 FQGTGA. Between the trimmed V and J ends, which lost 4 bases and 3 bases, there was a span of 12 bases. The CDR3 length is 14 residues.

The gene calls are TRBV6-5 and TRBJ2-7, with TRBD1 as a possible D gene (5 bases). The germline gives CDR1 MNHEY, CDR2 SVGAGI. The CDR3 contains 14 residues. Trimming removed 1 base at V and 0 bases at J, with 7 bases between. The CDR3 nucleotides read TGTGCCAGCAGTTACTTCCAGGGCTCCTACGAGCAGTACTTC. It is translated as CASSYFQGSYEQYF.

J is TRBJ2-5 and V is TRBV7-9, with D unclear. Trimming removed 1 base from V and 1 base from J, with 7 bases in between. Germline-derived CDR1 and CDR2 are SEHNR and FQNEAQ (reference sequence). The CDR3 has 14 residues. CDR3 sequence: CASSLVAAQETQYF. The CDR3 DNA follows: TGTGCCAGCAGCTTAGTGGCAGCCCAAGAGACCCAGTACTTC.

The CDR3 sequence is CSVEGEGSYNEQFF. The CDR3 nucleotides are TGCAGCGTTGAAGGGGAGGGCTCCTACAATGAGCAGTTCTTC. J is TRBJ2-1 and V is TRBV29-1; 7 nucleotides line up with TRBD2. Germline trimming cut 1 base from V and 0 bases from J; bases unmatched to any gene: 0. Per the germline V gene, CDR1 is SQVTM and CDR2 is ANQGSEA. The CDR3 length is 14 residues.

V gene TRBV5-6 combines with J gene TRBJ2-1; no definite D call. Trimming pared 2 bases from V and 9 bases from J, leaving 6 bases between. Germline lookup yields CDR1 SGHDT and CDR2 YYEEEE. CDR3 length equals 11 residues. Here the CDR3 reads CASSFAAEQFF. The DNA of the CDR3 is TGTGCCAGCAGCTTCGCCGCTGAGCAGTTCTTC.

The rearrangement joins TRBV7-9 to TRBJ2-2; D perhaps matches TRBD1 (6 bases). V lost 0 bases and J 4 bases, leaving 9 bases between the germline ends. This CDR3 region has 15 residues. Germline V lookup: CDR1 SEHNR, CDR2 FQNEAQ (reference sequence). CDR3 in amino acids: CASSLAGAGTGELFF. In DNA, the CDR3 is TGTGCCAGCAGCTTAGCGGGGGCGGGCACCGGGGAGCTGTTTTTT.

J is TRBJ2-7 and V is TRBV28; 8 bases match TRBD2. The V gene end was trimmed by 10 bases and the J gene end by 2 bases; junction bases not matched to a gene: 7. The CDR3 spans 13 residues. Germline assignment: CDR1 MDHEN and CDR2 SYDVKM. CDR3 amino acids: CATHRGGPYEQYF. The CDR3 nucleotides read TGTGCCACCCATCGGGGGGGACCCTACGAGCAGTACTTC. The full variable domain, with the rest looked up from reference TRBV28 and TRBJ2-7, is DVKVTQSSRYLVKRTGEKVFLECVQDMDHENMFWYRQDPGLGLRLIYFSYDVKMKEKGDIPEGYSVSREKKERFSLILESASTNQTSMYLCATHRGGPYEQYFGPGTRLTVT.

The chain employs TRBV28 and TRBJ1-6; the D is unclear. V was cut by 1 base and J by 5 bases, with 9 bases left in between. CDR3 length: 15 amino acids. Germline V gene lookup returns CDR1 MDHEN and CDR2 SYDVKM. Written as DNA, the CDR3 is TGTGCCAGCAGTTTATCAGGAGTAGATAATTCACCCCTCCACTTT. This translates into CASSLSGVDNSPLHF.

The chain uses TRBV7-9 and TRBJ1-2; D uncertain. The CDR3 contains 15 residues. CDR1 and CDR2 from the germline V gene are SEHNR and FQNEAQ (reference sequence). The V and J ends lost 1 base and 3 bases respectively, with 12 bases between them. CDR3 sequence: CASSLEGRHYYGYTF. CDR3 coding DNA: TGTGCCAGCAGCTTAGAGGGCAGGCACTACTATGGCTACACCTTC.

This rearrangement joins TRBV9 to TRBJ2-5, with D uncertain. The CDR3 loop spans 15 amino acids. Trimming took 0 bases from V and 0 from J, leaving 9 bases between them. The germline CDR1 and CDR2 sequences are SGDLS and YYNGEE. The CDR3 protein is CASSVEGLYQETQYF. The CDR3 nucleotides are TGTGCCAGCAGCGTAGAGGGTTTGTACCAAGAGACCCAGTACTTC.

The sample holds a few counts of this clone. The rearrangement joins TRBV6-6 to TRBJ1-1; D remains unclear. The CDR3 is made up of 11 amino acids. CDR1 and CDR2 (germline): MNHNY, SVGAGI (reference sequence). The germline V and J ends were trimmed by 9 bases and 2 bases, with 7 bases remaining between them. In DNA form, the CDR3 reads TGTGCCAGTGGCGGAAACACTGAAGCTTTCTTT. The encoded protein is CASGGNTEAFF.

V and J are TRBV4-1 and TRBJ2-5, with TRBD2 matching 12 bases. This CDR3 has 19 amino acids. J lost 5 bases, V lost 3 bases, and 16 bases had no gene match. Germline values: CDR1 MGHRA, CDR2 YSYEKL. DNA of the CDR3: TGCGCCAGCAGCCAGCCGACCGCGCCTAGCGGGGGGGGCCTGGAGACCCAGTACTTC. This gives the protein CASSQPTAPSGGGLETQYF.

The V call is TRBV7-8, the J call TRBJ1-1; D might be TRBD1 (5 bases). V lost 4 bases and J 0 bases, leaving 21 bases between the germline ends. This CDR3 comprises 18 residues. Germline V gives CDR1 SGHVS, CDR2 FQNEAQ. CDR3 in amino acids: CASSSTTAWFAVNTEAFF. As DNA, the CDR3 is TGTGCCAGCAGCTCGACGACAGCTTGGTTCGCGGTGAACACTGAAGCTTTCTTT.

The rearrangement links TRBV7-3 to TRBJ2-2, with unresolved D. Germline V gene lookup returns CDR1 SGHTA and CDR2 FQGTGA. This CDR3 comprises 14 residues. The ends were cut back, 6 bases at V and 6 bases at J, with 14 bases in the middle. DNA of the CDR3: TGTGCCAGCAGTTTAGAGGCTGGGGCCGGGGAGCTGTTTTTT. It specifies CASSLEAGAGELFF.

The chain joins TRBV11-2 to TRBJ2-2; D may be TRBD2 (6 bases). Trimming left V 1 base short and J 2 bases short, with 11 bases between. This CDR3 region has 16 residues. CDR1 is SGHAT and CDR2 is FQNNGV in the germline V gene. The CDR3 DNA reads as TGTGCCAGCAGCTTAGGGGTCGGGAGTAACACCGGGGAGCTGTTTTTT. It yields the protein CASSLGVGSNTGELFF.

The CDR3 DNA is TGTGCCAGCAGTGAAGTGGGATACGAGCAGTACTTC. It specifies CASSEVGYEQYF. The chain uses TRBV6-1 and TRBJ2-7; D call uncertain. Germline V lookup: CDR1 MNHNS, CDR2 SASEGT. With 1 base removed from V and 4 bases from J, the gap between germline ends came to 5 bases. The CDR3 is made up of 12 amino acids.